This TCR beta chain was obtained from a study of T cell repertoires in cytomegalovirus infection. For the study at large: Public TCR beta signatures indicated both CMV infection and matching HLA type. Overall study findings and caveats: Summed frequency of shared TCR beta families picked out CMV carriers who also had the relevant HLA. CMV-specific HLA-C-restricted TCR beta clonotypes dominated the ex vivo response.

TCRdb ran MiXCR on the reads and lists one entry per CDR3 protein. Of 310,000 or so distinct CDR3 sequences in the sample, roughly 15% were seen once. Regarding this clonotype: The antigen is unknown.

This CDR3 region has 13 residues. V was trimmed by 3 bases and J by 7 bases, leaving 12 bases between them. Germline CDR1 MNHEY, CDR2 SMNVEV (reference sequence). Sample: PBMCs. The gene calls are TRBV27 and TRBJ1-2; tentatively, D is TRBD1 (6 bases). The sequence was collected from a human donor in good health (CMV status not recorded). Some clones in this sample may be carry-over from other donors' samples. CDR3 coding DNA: TGTGCCAGCAGTTTGGGGGGGGCGAGTGGCTACACCTTC. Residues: CASSLGGASGYTF.